This is a list of T cell receptor beta chains from one sample in a study of CD8+CD57+ T cells in acquired aplastic anemia. TCRdb fed the reads into MiXCR, producing one record per CDR3 protein. The table records 200,000 to 300,000 distinct CDR3 sequences, around half of them present only once. The sequencing input was sorted CD4+, CD8+, or CD8+CD57+ T cells (not recorded which) from PBMCs. These receptor sequences come from a human donor with aplastic anemia. Each CDR3 is given with its conserved first and last residue. A D gene is named only where the DNA matches it firmly. A row's size may be missing; if present it is once, few, many or a size class.

D gene,clone size,J gene,V gene,CDR3 protein,CDR3 DNA
.,.,TRBJ2-7,TRBV2,CASRAGQLIGQYF,TGTGCCAGCAGGGCCGGGCAATTAATTGGGCAGTACTTC
TRBD2,once,TRBJ2-3,TRBV2,CASSAGLAGGTDTQYF,TGTGCCAGCAGTGCTGGACTAGCGGGGGGCACAGATACGCAGTATTTT
.,.,TRBJ2-5,TRBV30,CAWLGETQYF,TGTGCCTGGCTAGGGGAGACCCAGTACTTC
.,.,TRBJ1-5,TRBV20-1,CSAGRVGWGQPQHF,TGCAGTGCTGGCAGAGTGGGTTGGGGTCAGCCCCAGCATTTT
TRBD2,.,TRBJ2-5,TRBV5-1,CASSLAGVEETQYF,TGCGCCAGCAGCTTAGCGGGAGTGGAAGAGACCCAGTACTTC
.,.,TRBJ1-2,TRBV25-1,CASSERDTVDGYTF,TGTGCCAGCAGTGAGCGGGACACCGTGGATGGCTACACCTTC
.,.,TRBJ1-4,TRBV29-1,CSPTSRGRNEKLFF,TGCAGCCCCACGTCGAGGGGACGTAATGAAAAACTGTTTTTT
TRBD2,.,TRBJ2-1,TRBV6-5,CASSYSSGGTNEQFF,TGTGCCAGCAGTTACAGTAGCGGGGGGACGAATGAGCAGTTCTTC
.,few,TRBJ2-7,TRBV10-2,CASINKVLAPLPPIYEQYF,TGCGCCAGCATCAATAAGGTGCTAGCGCCCCTTCCACCAATCTACGAGCAGTACTTC
.,many,TRBJ1-1,TRBV9,CASSVDSSNTEAFF,TGTGCCAGCAGCGTAGACAGCTCGAACACTGAAGCTTTCTTT
.,.,TRBJ1-6,TRBV6-2/TRBV6-3,CASSYQPNTGTGWPLHF,TGTGCCAGCAGTTACCAGCCTAATACAGGGACTGGTTGGCCCCTCCACTTT
TRBD1,.,TRBJ1-1,TRBV7-9,CASSPADREGDTEAFF,TGTGCCAGCAGCCCAGCAGACAGGGAAGGGGACACTGAAGCTTTCTTT
.,once,TRBJ2-3,TRBV20-1,CSLARAVGTDTQYF,TGCAGTTTAGCCAGGGCGGTGGGCACAGATACGCAGTATTTT
.,.,TRBJ2-1,TRBV7-8,CASSPLLRDNEQFF,TGTGCCAGCAGCCCCTTGTTGCGAGACAATGAGCAGTTCTTC
.,many,TRBJ2-3,TRBV3-1,CASSHPSDTDTQYF,TGTGCCAGCAGCCACCCTAGCGACACAGATACGCAGTATTTT
TRBD1,.,TRBJ2-7,TRBV7-8,CASSPGQGEGEQYF,TGTGCCAGCAGCCCGGGACAGGGGGAGGGCGAGCAGTACTTC
.,.,TRBJ2-7,TRBV10-1,CASSDSGPGDEQYF,TGCGCCAGCAGTGACTCCGGGCCAGGGGACGAGCAGTACTTC
TRBD1,many,TRBJ1-2,TRBV10-3,CATRQGYAGGYTF,TGTGCCACCAGACAGGGTTACGCGGGTGGCTACACCTTC
.,many,TRBJ1-3,TRBV6-1,CASRSGRSSGNTIYF,TGTGCCAGCAGGTCGGGGCGTAGCTCTGGAAACACCATATATTTT
.,many,TRBJ1-5,TRBV10-3,CAISEYDTSYSNQPQHF,TGTGCCATCAGTGAGTATGATACGTCTTATAGCAATCAGCCCCAGCATTTT
TRBD1,.,TRBJ2-3,TRBV2,CASTRPGQSTDTQYF,TGTGCCAGCACTAGGCCGGGACAGAGCACAGATACGCAGTATTTT
TRBD1,few,TRBJ2-7,TRBV6-2/TRBV6-3,CASRAGQGDEQYF,TGTGCCAGCAGAGCGGGACAGGGTGACGAGCAGTACTTC